Presented here are 27 T cell receptor beta chains from one specimen sequenced in a study of blood T cell repertoires in COVID-19. Sequenced by immunoSEQ multiplex PCR; TCRdb stores in-frame clones only, minus some. The data contain about 76,000 clones, 80% to 90% of them singletons. Source material: peripheral blood. The receptors originated from a human donor in a cohort sampled during active COVID-19.

The rearrangement links TRBV7-2 to TRBJ2-2, with 11 positions matching TRBD1. The germline gives CDR1 SGHTA, CDR2 FQGNSA. CDR3 size: 15 residues. V gave up 5 bases and J gave up 9 bases; unmatched junction bases: 8. The CDR3 region has the DNA TGTGCCAGCAGCCCGGACAGGGGGCGAGTCCGGGAGCTGTTTTTT. Protein product: CASSPDRGRVRELFF.

V usage is TRBV9 and J usage is TRBJ2-3, with a weak D call TRBD2 (5 bases). Trimming took off 0 bases at V and 5 bases at J, with 16 bases between the two ends. The CDR3 is 16 amino acids. Germline loops: CDR1 SGDLS, CDR2 YYNGEE. CDR3 sequence (DNA): TGTGCCAGCAGCGTAGAGCCATCCGGGGTTGGAGATACGCAGTATTTT. It codes for CASSVEPSGVGDTQYF.

The chain couples TRBV5-1 to TRBJ1-1; D gene ambiguous. The V end lost 3 bases, the J end lost 5 bases, and 11 bases lay between the germline ends. The CDR3 has 13 residues. From germline, CDR1 is SGHRS and CDR2 YFSETQ. The CDR3 here is CASSSISGTEAFF. CDR3 DNA: TGCGCCAGCAGCTCCATCTCGGGGACTGAAGCTTTCTTT.

The V gene is TRBV28, the J gene TRBJ2-1; 7 bases agree with TRBD2. With V trimmed by 5 bases and J by 10 bases, 23 bases remained unmatched. This CDR3 comprises 18 residues. CDR1 and CDR2 from the germline V gene are MDHEN and SYDVKM. The CDR3 region is CASSGTNRGVMPRWEQFF. The DNA of the CDR3 is TGTGCCAGCAGTGGGACTAATCGGGGCGTTATGCCCCGCTGGGAGCAGTTCTTC. The complete variable domain, with remaining parts taken from reference TRBV28 and TRBJ2-1, reads DVKVTQSSRYLVKRTGEKVFLECVQDMDHENMFWYRQDPGLGLRLIYFSYDVKMKEKGDIPEGYSVSREKKERFSLILESASTNQTSMYLCASSGTNRGVMPRWEQFFGPGTRLTVL.

The chain has TRBV12-5 and TRBJ2-1; D gene unclear. Trimming cost V 1 base and J 1 base, with 2 bases left between them. Germline V gene data show CDR1 as LGHNT and CDR2 as FRNRAP. The CDR3 covers 13 residues. This CDR3 reads CASGLASYNEQFF. CDR3 in DNA: TGTGCTAGTGGTTTGGCATCCTACAATGAGCAGTTCTTC.

This chain joins TRBV7-3 and TRBJ2-4; TRBD1 aligns across 7 bases. The CDR3 runs to 16 residues. CDR1 is SGHTA, CDR2 FQGTGA, per germline. V lost 3 bases, J lost 9 bases, and 14 bases stayed unmatched. The chain's CDR3 is CASSFEGARRPGIQYF. CDR3 DNA: TGTGCCAGCAGCTTTGAGGGGGCTAGGAGGCCAGGCATTCAGTACTTC. Using reference TRBV7-3 and TRBJ2-4 for the parts outside the CDR3, the full variable domain is GAGVSQTPSNKVTEKGKYVELRCDPISGHTALYWYRQSLGQGPEFLIYFQGTGAADDSGLPNDRFFAVRPEGSVSTLKIQRTERGDSAVYLCASSFEGARRPGIQYFGAGTRLSVL.

V is TRBV6-5 and J is TRBJ1-6; D gene ambiguous. Trimming pared 2 bases from V and 6 bases from J, leaving 8 bases between. This CDR3 is built from 14 residues. Germline values: CDR1 MNHEY, CDR2 SVGAGI. CDR3 bases: TGTGCCAGCAGTTACCAGGCGGGTAATTCACCCCTCCACTTT. Translating it yields CASSYQAGNSPLHF.

The sample holds one count of this clone. The V gene is TRBV5-1, the J gene TRBJ1-2; D may be TRBD1 (5 bases). Trimming took 4 bases from V and 2 from J, leaving 9 bases between them. This CDR3 is built from 13 residues. Germline CDR1 is SGHRS and CDR2 is YFSETQ. In DNA, the CDR3 is TGCGCCAGCAGCCCTTCAGGGAACTATGGCTACACCTTC. Translating gives CASSPSGNYGYTF.

The CDR3 here is CASSPDRGSNQPQHF. Written as DNA, the CDR3 is TGCGCCAGCAGCCCGGACAGGGGTAGCAATCAGCCCCAGCATTTT. This chain uses TRBV5-1 with TRBJ1-5; 9 nucleotides line up with TRBD1. Trimming took 4 bases from V and 0 from J; bases not matched to a gene: 2. The CDR3 runs 15 residues. Germline V gives CDR1 SGHRS, CDR2 YFSETQ. The whole variable domain, filled in from reference TRBV5-1 and TRBJ1-5, reads KAGVTQTPRYLIKTRGQQVTLSCSPISGHRSVSWYQQTPGQGLQFLFEYFSETQRNKGNFPGRFSGRQFSNSRSEMNVSTLELGDSALYLCASSPDRGSNQPQHFGDGTRLSIL.

The CDR3 loop reads CASSPGQGVSEAFF. In DNA form, the CDR3 reads TGTGCCAGCAGCCCCGGACAGGGGGTCTCTGAAGCTTTCTTT. The chain carries TRBV7-8 and TRBJ1-1; 10 bases are shared with TRBD1. The CDR3 length is 14 residues. Trimming removed 5 bases from V and 6 bases from J; junction bases left unmatched: 6. Per germline, CDR1 SGHVS and CDR2 FQNEAQ.

The chain couples TRBV3-1 (or the pseudogene TRBV3-2) to TRBJ1-2, with D maybe TRBD1 (5 bases). The CDR3 extends over 16 amino acids. Germline CDR1 reads LGHDT; CDR2 reads YNNKEL (reference sequence). The germline V and J ends were trimmed by 3 bases and 4 bases, with 18 bases remaining between them. The CDR3 DNA reads TGTGCCAGCAGCCAGGTCCCAGTAGGGGTTCCCTATGGCTACACCTTC. Protein product: CASSQVPVGVPYGYTF.

The V gene is TRBV11-3, the J gene TRBJ2-7; 9 bases are a match to TRBD2. The CDR3 sequence is 18 residues long. Germline trimming cut 1 base from V and 3 bases from J; bases unmatched to any gene: 13. Per the germline V gene, CDR1 is SGHNT and CDR2 is YENEEA. CDR3 in amino acids: CASSLAPLSGRPCYEQYF. The CDR3, as DNA: TGTGCCAGCAGCTTAGCCCCTCTTAGCGGGAGACCGTGCTACGAGCAGTACTTC.

V is TRBV6-2 or TRBV6-3 and J is TRBJ2-3, with TRBD2 matching over 8 bases. Germline-derived CDR1 and CDR2 are MNHEY and SVGEGT. The CDR3 spans 17 residues. The J segment lost 1 base and the V segment lost 2 bases, leaving 8 bases of the junction unmatched. The CDR3 region has the DNA TGTGCCAGCAGTTACCCCCGTGGGCGGGGGGGCACAGATACGCAGTATTTT. Encoded protein: CASSYPRGRGGTDTQYF.

This chain uses TRBV7-3 with TRBJ2-1, with 12 bases that match TRBD2. Germline V lookup: CDR1 SGHTA, CDR2 FQGTGA. With 6 bases clipped from V and 9 bases from J, the junction kept 9 bases outside the gene matches. The CDR3 loop spans 15 amino acids. This CDR3 is CASSSSGGARREQFF. CDR3 nucleotide sequence: TGTGCCAGCAGTTCTAGCGGGGGGGCCCGACGTGAGCAGTTCTTC.

This clone is termed medium-sized. The rearrangement links TRBV9 to TRBJ1-2, with 7 bases matching TRBD1. This CDR3 region has 16 residues. Germline V gene lookup returns CDR1 SGDLS and CDR2 YYNGEE. J gave up 2 bases and V 3 bases, and 10 bases lay outside the gene matches. The CDR3, as DNA: TGTGCCAGCAGCGAGCCACGGACAGGAGCAAACTATGGCTACACCTTC. It codes for CASSEPRTGANYGYTF.

This chain uses TRBV12-5 with TRBJ1-3; TRBD1 agrees at 11 bases. The V gene end was trimmed by 5 bases and the J gene end by 2 bases; junction bases not matched to a gene: 5. The CDR3 runs 16 residues. Germline values: CDR1 LGHNT, CDR2 FRNRAP. The CDR3 protein is CASGPLDRGPGNTIYF. DNA for the CDR3: TGTGCTAGTGGTCCTTTGGACAGGGGGCCTGGAAACACCATATATTTT.

The J gene is TRBJ2-5, the V gene TRBV11-2; 8 bases match TRBD2. V was pared by 5 bases and J by 2 bases, with 10 bases of the junction left unmatched. The CDR3 covers 16 residues. Germline V gives CDR1 SGHAT, CDR2 FQNNGV. CDR3 bases: TGTGCCAGCAGCCCGGGCGGGGGGACAACTCAAGAGACCCAGTACTTC. This gives the protein CASSPGGGTTQETQYF.

CDR3 loop: CAKYSLDSPSTDTQYF. As DNA, the CDR3 is TGTGCCAAATACTCCCTGGACAGCCCTAGCACAGATACGCAGTATTTT. The chain carries TRBV6-4 and TRBJ2-3, with a weak D call TRBD1 (6 bases). V dropped 10 bases and J dropped 0 bases, with 20 bases sitting between them. This CDR3 has 16 amino acids. Germline V lookup: CDR1 MRHNA, CDR2 SNTAGT.

This clone has more than one count but fewer than ten. This sequence joins TRBV7-7 and TRBJ2-1; the match to TRBD2 covers 10 bases. The CDR3 runs to 14 residues. J lost 5 bases, V lost 6 bases, and 4 bases had no gene match. Per germline, CDR1 SSHAT and CDR2 FNYEAQ (reference sequence). In DNA, the CDR3 is TGTGCCAGCAGTCTAGCGGGAGTGGACAATGAGCAGTTCTTC. It specifies CASSLAGVDNEQFF.

The chain employs TRBV10-2 and TRBJ2-7; 7 positions agree with TRBD2. V lost 2 bases and J lost 5; bases outside the gene matches: 9. The CDR3 consists of 15 residues. The germline gives CDR1 WSHSY, CDR2 SAAADI. CDR3 in amino acids: CASSEASGFGNEQYF. CDR3 DNA: TGCGCCAGCAGTGAGGCTAGCGGATTCGGCAACGAGCAGTACTTC.

This clone was counted a few times. V gene TRBV13 combines with J gene TRBJ1-4; D is perhaps TRBD1 (6 bases). Germline CDR1 and CDR2: PRHDT and FYEKMQ (reference sequence). This CDR3 comprises 18 residues. Trimming cost V 0 bases and J 7 bases, with 21 bases left between them. CDR3 coding DNA: TGTGCCAGCAGCTTAGGCCTACAGGGATTTATAGGAGGTGAAAAACTGTTTTTT. Its translation: CASSLGLQGFIGGEKLFF.

Of note for this clone: Other DNA sequences in this specimen translate into the identical CDR3. V usage is TRBV30 and J usage is TRBJ1-6; TRBD1 is a possible D gene (5 bases). V dropped 0 bases and J dropped 7 bases, with 10 bases sitting between them. Germline V gives CDR1 GTSNPN, CDR2 SVGIG (reference sequence). This CDR3 is built from 14 residues. CDR3: CAWSVTGGNSPLHF. In DNA, the CDR3 is TGTGCCTGGAGTGTAACTGGGGGGAATTCACCCCTCCACTTT.

This rearrangement joins TRBV29-1 to TRBJ2-1, with D perhaps TRBD2 (6 bases). Germline assignment: CDR1 SQVTM and CDR2 ANQGSEA. The CDR3 spans 13 residues. V lost 4 bases to trimming and J lost 5 bases, with 12 bases between them. Here the CDR3 DNA reads TGCAGCGTTGTGCTAGCGATGAACAATGAGCAGTTCTTC. Translating gives CSVVLAMNNEQFF.

This clone was seen a single time. This chain uses TRBV7-2 with TRBJ1-5; maybe TRBD1 (6 bases). Trimming shortened V by 0 bases and J by 6 bases, and 12 bases separated the two germline ends. CDR1 and CDR2 from the germline V gene are SGHTA and FQGNSA. The CDR3 is 15 residues long. The CDR3 nucleotides read TGTGCCAGCAGCTTAGCTACAGGGTACACTCAGCCCCAGCATTTT. Protein product: CASSLATGYTQPQHF.

The chain is built from TRBV5-1 and TRBJ2-5, with TRBD1 matching over 11 bases. The CDR3 is 16 amino acids. The germline V gene encodes CDR1 SGHRS and CDR2 YFSETQ. V was pared by 0 bases and J by 4 bases, with 5 bases of the junction left unmatched. CDR3 sequence: CASSLEGTGGGETQYF. The CDR3 DNA sequence: TGCGCCAGCAGCTTGGAAGGGACAGGGGGTGGAGAGACCCAGTACTTC.

The chain combines TRBV4-1 with TRBJ2-2; maybe TRBD2 (5 bases). This CDR3 comprises 15 residues. The ends were cut back, 1 base at V and 6 bases at J, with 12 bases in the middle. Germline CDR1 MGHRA, CDR2 YSYEKL. Written as DNA, the CDR3 is TGCGCCAGCAGCCAAGGAGAACTAGTCCCCGGGGAGCTGTTTTTT. It is translated as CASSQGELVPGELFF.

The chain links TRBV6-6 to TRBJ1-1; no clear D. Germline V gene lookup returns CDR1 MNHNY and CDR2 SVGAGI (reference sequence). The CDR3 has 14 residues. V lost 0 bases, J lost 0 bases, and 5 bases lay in between. CDR3 residues: CASSYSEVNTEAFF. CDR3 coding DNA: TGTGCCAGCAGTTACTCTGAGGTGAACACTGAAGCTTTCTTT.